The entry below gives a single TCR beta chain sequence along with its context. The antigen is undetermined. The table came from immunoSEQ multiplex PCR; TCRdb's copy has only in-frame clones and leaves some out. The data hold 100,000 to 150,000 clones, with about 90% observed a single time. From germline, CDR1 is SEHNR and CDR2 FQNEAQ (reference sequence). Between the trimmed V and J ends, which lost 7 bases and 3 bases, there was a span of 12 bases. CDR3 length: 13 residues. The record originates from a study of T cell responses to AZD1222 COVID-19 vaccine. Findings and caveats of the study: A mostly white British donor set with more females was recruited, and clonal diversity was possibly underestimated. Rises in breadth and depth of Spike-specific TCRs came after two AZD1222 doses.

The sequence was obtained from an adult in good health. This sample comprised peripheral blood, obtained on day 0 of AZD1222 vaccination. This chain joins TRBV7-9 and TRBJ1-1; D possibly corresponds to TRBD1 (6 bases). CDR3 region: CASTQQGDTEAFF. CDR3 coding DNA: TGTGCCAGCACTCAACAGGGAGACACTGAAGCTTTCTTT.